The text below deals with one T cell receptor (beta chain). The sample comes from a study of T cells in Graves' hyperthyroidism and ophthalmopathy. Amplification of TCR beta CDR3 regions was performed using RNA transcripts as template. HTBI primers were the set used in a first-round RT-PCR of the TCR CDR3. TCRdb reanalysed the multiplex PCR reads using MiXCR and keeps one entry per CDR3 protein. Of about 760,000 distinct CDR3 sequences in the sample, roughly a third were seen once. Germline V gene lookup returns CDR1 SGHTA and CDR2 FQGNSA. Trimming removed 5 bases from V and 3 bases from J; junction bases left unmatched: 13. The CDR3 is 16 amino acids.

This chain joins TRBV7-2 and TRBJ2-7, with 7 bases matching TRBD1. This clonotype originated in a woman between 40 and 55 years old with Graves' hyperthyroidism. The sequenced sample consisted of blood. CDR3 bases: TGTGCCAGCAGCCCTAGACAGGGTGGTGGCTACTACGAGCAGTACTTC. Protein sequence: CASSPRQGGGYYEQYF.